This paragraph covers one T cell receptor (beta chain) sequence. The record originates from a study of blood T cell repertoires in COVID-19. TCRdb's table, derived via immunoSEQ multiplex PCR, lists solely in-frame clones and lacks some. Among 130,000 to 150,000 clones listed, more than 75% were seen once. The V end lost 1 base, the J end lost 3 bases, and 6 bases lay between the germline ends. The CDR3 has 13 amino acids. CDR1 SGHVS and CDR2 FQNEAQ come from the germline V gene. The specimen sequenced was PBMCs or T cells enriched from blood (not recorded which). This clonotype was obtained from a man in his fifties or sixties who had recovered from COVID-19. The chain links TRBV7-8 to TRBJ1-1; unclear D gene. The CDR3 reads CASSLVGHTEAFF. The CDR3 nucleotides are TGTGCCAGCAGCTTAGTGGGCCACACTGAAGCTTTCTTT.